One TCR beta chain is described in this entry. A read error may account for a junction end that differs from germline. The study counted Cohort 3 donors as recovered given two negative PCRs, clearance, or symptom resolution. This record belongs to a study of blood T cell repertoires in COVID-19. Per germline, CDR1 SGHRS and CDR2 YFSETQ. This CDR3 has 14 amino acids. In the study's own analysis: Nucleated cell counts were estimated from reference gene primer amplification. Sequenced by immunoSEQ multiplex PCR; TCRdb stores in-frame clones only, minus some. V and J calls and clone size follow that table, whereas D and trimming were derived from the DNA. The data hold around 310,000 clones, with 89% observed a single time.

The source is a middle-aged woman who had recovered from COVID-19. This sequence joins TRBV5-1 and TRBJ1-6; 7 bases are a match to TRBD1. Sequenced: PBMCs or T cells enriched from blood (not recorded which). CDR3 nucleotide sequence: TGCGCCAGCAGCTTGGCGGATCGGGCTGGGGGACAGACTTTT. This encodes CASSLADRAGGQTF.